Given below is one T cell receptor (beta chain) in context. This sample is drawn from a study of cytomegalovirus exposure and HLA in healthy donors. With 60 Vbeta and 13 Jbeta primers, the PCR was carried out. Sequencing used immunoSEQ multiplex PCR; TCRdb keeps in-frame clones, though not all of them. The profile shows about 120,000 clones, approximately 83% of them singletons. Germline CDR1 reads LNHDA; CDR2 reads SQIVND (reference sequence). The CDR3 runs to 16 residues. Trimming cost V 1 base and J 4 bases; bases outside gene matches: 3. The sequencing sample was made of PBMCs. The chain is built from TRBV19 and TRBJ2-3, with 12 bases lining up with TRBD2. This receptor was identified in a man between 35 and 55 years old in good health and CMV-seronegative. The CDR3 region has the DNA TGTGCCAGTAGTATAGCTAGCGGGGGGGTCTCAGATACGCAGTATTTT. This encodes CASSIASGGVSDTQYF.